The clone carrying this T cell receptor (beta chain) appeared once. The data derive from a study of OX40 agonist ivuxolimab in advanced cancers. Turning to the study itself: The drug used for patients, ivuxolimab, was an agonistic anti-OX40 (CD134) antibody. The study reported partial responses in three patients: one hepatocellular carcinoma, two cutaneous melanoma. Prior therapy, whether anti-PD-1, anti-PD-L1 or anti-CTLA-4, was allowed, and under 50% had some.

Profiled with immunoSEQ multiplex PCR; TCRdb holds only in-frame clones, not every one. The repertoire has 52,000 or so clones, roughly 84% of them found once; the top ten carry about 1.5%. Drawing of blood for sampling happened at baseline, at cycle 4 day 1, and at cycle 7 day 1. Trimming at V came to 5 bases and at J to 0 bases, leaving 16 bases not matched to a gene. There are 19 residues in the CDR3. In germline, CDR1 is SEHNR, CDR2 FQNEAQ (reference sequence). The chain combines TRBV7-9 with TRBJ2-3; 8 nucleotides line up with TRBD2. This clonotype was obtained from an adult with an advanced solid tumor such as melanoma, head and neck, liver or kidney cancer. The sequencing here drew on CD4+ or CD8+ T cells sorted from blood, taken in a trial of the OX40 agonist ivuxolimab. This CDR3 reads CASSLSGRGAISSTDTQYF. The DNA of the CDR3 is TGTGCCAGCAGCCTTAGCGGGCGGGGGGCAATTTCTAGCACAGATACGCAGTATTTT.